This TCR beta chain was documented in a study of regulatory T cells. Findings and limits, study-wide: Hydrophobic residues at CDR3 positions 6 and 7 were enriched in conventional CD4+ T cells of CD3G-deficient patients.

About this clone: The antigen remains unidentified.

Germline values: CDR1 SGHVS, CDR2 FQNEAQ. This CDR3 comprises 14 residues. V was trimmed by 1 base and J by 5 bases, leaving 12 bases between them. Primers: 52 TRBV forward and 13 TRBJ reverse. Profiled with immunoSEQ multiplex PCR; TCRdb holds only in-frame clones, not every one. The sample contains some 20,000 clones, more than 70% of which appear only once. The sample taken for sequencing was conventional CD4+ T cells sorted from blood. The receptor comes from a child aged 10 to 17 with CD3G deficiency. The V and J genes are TRBV7-8 and TRBJ2-7, with D possibly matching TRBD2 (5 bases). The CDR3 nucleotides read TGTGCCAGCAGCTTAGGGGCCGGGATTGACGAGCAGTACTTC. Protein: CASSLGAGIDEQYF. Supplemented by reference TRBV7-8 and TRBJ2-7, the full variable domain reads GAGVSQSPRYKVAKRGQDVALRCDPISGHVSLFWYQQALGQGPEFLTYFQNEAQLDKSGLPSDRFFAERPEGSVSTLKIQRTQQEDSAVYLCASSLGAGIDEQYFGPGTRLTVT.